The 25 T cell receptor beta chains given below trace back to one sample, sequenced in a study of blood T cell repertoires in COVID-19 (dated by TCRdb to 2018 to 2021). The receptor library was made with the immunoSEQ multiplex PCR assay. In its TCRdb copy, this immuneACCESS table keeps in-frame sequences only and misses some clones. Where compared with another copy, unresolved V genes explain less than half of these, and the others have no known cause. This sample gives about 250,000 clones in total; roughly 80% of them show up just once. The ten largest clones represent 3.4% of the sample. Material for sequencing was PBMCs or T cells enriched from blood (not recorded which). The receptor set was obtained from a man over 45 who had recovered from COVID-19.

This clone is a singleton in its sample. The genes are TRBV2 and TRBJ2-2; possible D gene TRBD1, 6 bases. CDR3 size: 14 residues. V lost 7 bases to trimming and J lost 4 bases, with 13 bases between them. Germline V gene lookup returns CDR1 SNHLY and CDR2 FYNNEI. The CDR3 DNA is TGTGCCAGCACAGGACAGCTCCTCACCGGGGAGCTGTTTTTT. Amino acids: CASTGQLLTGELFF.

The V call is TRBV6-5, the J call TRBJ2-3; tentative D call: TRBD1 (6 bases). V lost 6 bases to trimming and J lost 3 bases, with 13 bases between them. Germline V gene data show CDR1 as MNHEY and CDR2 as SVGAGI. The length of the CDR3 is 14 residues. CDR3 in DNA: TGTGCCAGCAGACCTACAGGGACAACAGATACGCAGTATTTT. Amino acid sequence: CASRPTGTTDTQYF.

V usage is TRBV7-8 and J usage is TRBJ1-1; D remains unclear. V was clipped by 5 bases and J by 5 bases, with 15 bases between them. The CDR3 is 14 amino acids. The germline CDR1 and CDR2 sequences are SGHVS and FQNEAQ. CDR3 in DNA: TGTGCCAGCAGCCGAGAAGGCGCGGGGACTGAAGCTTTCTTT. Residues: CASSREGAGTEAFF.

The rearrangement joins TRBV10-3 to TRBJ2-5; 7 bases are shared with TRBD2. The germline CDR1 and CDR2 sequences are ENHRY and SYGVKD. With 10 bases clipped from V and 4 bases from J, the junction kept 6 bases outside the gene matches. CDR3 length: 12 amino acids. DNA for the CDR3: TGTGCCACATTAGGGGAGGGAGAGACCCAGTACTTC. Encoded protein: CATLGEGETQYF.

The chain couples TRBV9 to TRBJ2-1; a possible D gene is TRBD2 (6 bases). Germline CDR1 reads SGDLS; CDR2 reads YYNGEE. V was pared by 0 bases and J by 6 bases, with 13 bases between. The length of the CDR3 is 15 residues. The CDR3: CASSVATGEPNEQFF. The CDR3 DNA sequence: TGTGCCAGCAGCGTAGCTACGGGGGAACCCAATGAGCAGTTCTTC.

This rearrangement joins TRBV28 to TRBJ1-2; TRBD1 aligns across 12 bases. Germline V gene data show CDR1 as MDHEN and CDR2 as SYDVKM. The CDR3 runs 18 residues. V shed 6 bases and J 3 bases; nucleotides not matched to a gene: 14. CDR3: CASRLPGQGAPFHYGYTF. CDR3 sequence (DNA): TGTGCCAGCAGGCTCCCGGGACAGGGGGCCCCTTTCCACTATGGCTACACCTTC.

There are a few counts of this clone. DNA of the CDR3: TGTGCCAGCAGCAGCCCGGGACAGGGGCCCTACACCTTC. This translates into CASSSPGQGPYTF. V usage is TRBV5-4 and J usage is TRBJ1-2; 10 bases match TRBD1. The V gene end was trimmed by 4 bases and the J gene end by 10 bases; junction bases not matched to a gene: 7. Germline lookup yields CDR1 SGHNT and CDR2 YYREEE (reference sequence). The CDR3 has 13 amino acids.

This sequence joins TRBV28 and TRBJ2-7, with D perhaps TRBD1 (5 bases). V was cut by 7 bases and J by 3 bases, with 19 bases left in between. The CDR3 consists of 15 residues. Germline V gene sequence: CDR1 MDHEN, CDR2 SYDVKM. The CDR3 loop is CASTLRDRRLYEQYF. CDR3 coding DNA: TGTGCCAGCACTCTCCGAGACAGAAGACTCTACGAGCAGTACTTC.

This sequence joins TRBV24-1 and TRBJ1-2; perhaps TRBD1 as D (5 bases). Germline V lookup: CDR1 KGHDR, CDR2 SFDVKD. Trimming took 9 bases from V and 4 from J, leaving 11 bases between them. The CDR3 sequence is 12 residues long. For the CDR3, the DNA is TGTGCCACCCCTCACAGGTTCTATGGCTACACCTTC. Its protein product is CATPHRFYGYTF.

The rearrangement joins TRBV4-2 to TRBJ2-2; D gene ambiguous. Germline loops: CDR1 LGHNA, CDR2 YNFKEQ. There are 12 residues in the CDR3. The V and J ends lost 0 bases and 9 bases respectively, with 5 bases between them. This chain's CDR3 is CASSQDLRELFF. The CDR3 nucleotides are TGTGCCAGCAGCCAAGATCTTAGGGAGCTGTTTTTT.

J is TRBJ1-2 and V is TRBV28, with D uncertain. The V end was cut by 5 bases, the J end by 4 bases, with 14 bases between. Looked up from germline, CDR1 is MDHEN and CDR2 is SYDVKM. The CDR3 is 14 amino acids. Here the CDR3 reads CASSRVARGYGYTF. The CDR3 DNA reads as TGTGCCAGCAGTAGAGTGGCGCGGGGCTATGGCTACACCTTC.

The chain recombines TRBV19 with TRBJ1-2, with D unresolved. Germline CDR1 reads LNHDA; CDR2 reads SQIVND (reference sequence). V dropped 6 bases and J dropped 3 bases, with 8 bases sitting between them. The CDR3 is 12 amino acids. Here the CDR3 DNA reads TGTGCCAGTAGCCGAAACTACTATGGCTACACCTTC. It specifies CASSRNYYGYTF.

The chain has TRBV28 and TRBJ1-5; weak D call: TRBD1 (6 bases). V dropped 3 bases and J dropped 0 bases, with 12 bases sitting between them. CDR1 and CDR2 from the germline V gene are MDHEN and SYDVKM. The CDR3 extends over 16 amino acids. The CDR3 protein is CASSFTGLTSNQPQHF. As DNA, the CDR3 is TGTGCCAGCAGTTTTACAGGGCTCACTAGCAATCAGCCCCAGCATTTT.

The sample holds one count of this clone. The chain couples TRBV9 to TRBJ1-1; 12 bases are a match to TRBD1. Germline CDR1 is SGDLS and CDR2 is YYNGEE. V lost 2 bases to trimming and J lost 4 bases; unmatched junction nucleotides: 12. The CDR3 is 18 residues long. The CDR3 region is CASSVSGTGGAGGTEAFF. CDR3 nucleotide sequence: TGTGCCAGCAGCGTTTCCGGGACAGGGGGCGCGGGGGGCACTGAAGCTTTCTTT.

The chain is built from TRBV18 and TRBJ2-7, with 7 bases matching TRBD1. CDR3 length: 14 amino acids. Trimming cost V 5 bases and J 2 bases; bases outside gene matches: 6. Germline V gene sequence: CDR1 KGHSH, CDR2 LQKENI. CDR3 nucleotide sequence: TGTGCCAGCTCAAACACAGGGGACCCCTACGAGCAGTACTTC. This codes for CASSNTGDPYEQYF.

This chain connects TRBV19 to TRBJ2-3; TRBD2 matches at 11 bases. CDR3 size: 16 residues. J gave up 2 bases and V 4 bases, and 5 bases lay outside the gene matches. Germline assignment: CDR1 LNHDA and CDR2 SQIVND (reference sequence). The CDR3 is CASSTRSGGATDTQYF. The CDR3 DNA follows: TGTGCCAGTAGTACCCGTAGCGGGGGGGCCACAGATACGCAGTATTTT. Full variable domain (rest looked up from reference TRBV19 and TRBJ2-3): DGGITQSPKYLFRKEGQNVTLSCEQNLNHDAMYWYRQDPGQGLRLIYYSQIVNDFQKGDIAEGYSVSREKKESFPLTVTSAQKNPTAFYLCASSTRSGGATDTQYFGPGTRLTVL.

The chain couples TRBV10-3 to TRBJ1-1, with 10 bases lining up with TRBD1. The junction had 7 bases not matched to a gene; V was cut back by 7 bases and J by 5 bases. The V gene's germline CDR1 is ENHRY and CDR2 SYGVKD. This CDR3 has 14 residues. The CDR3 DNA sequence: TGTGCCATCAAGACCGACAGGGGGCTAACTGAAGCTTTCTTT. It encodes CAIKTDRGLTEAFF.

The V and J genes are TRBV15 and TRBJ2-3, with 9 bases lining up with TRBD2. V trimming: 3 bases; J trimming: 6 bases; junction bases outside the gene matches: 16. This CDR3 has 18 residues. Germline lookup yields CDR1 LNHNV and CDR2 YYDKDF (reference sequence). Written as DNA, the CDR3 is TGTGCCACCAGCAGGGGGGGCGGAGCGGGGGGCCAGGCGGATACGCAGTATTTT. It translates to CATSRGGGAGGQADTQYF.

The rearrangement joins TRBV7-8 to TRBJ2-2, with D possibly matching TRBD1 (6 bases). The V gene lost 3 bases and the J gene lost 1 base, with 15 bases spanning the gap. The CDR3 length is 17 residues. Germline CDR1 is SGHVS and CDR2 is FQNEAQ. The CDR3 DNA reads as TGTGCCAGCAGCTTCCAGGGGAGTTTATTGAACACCGGGGAGCTGTTTTTT. It translates to CASSFQGSLLNTGELFF.

V gene TRBV7-2 combines with J gene TRBJ2-1, with 8 bases identical to TRBD2. This CDR3 contains 16 residues. CDR1 and CDR2 (germline): SGHTA, FQGNSA. Unmatched junction bases numbered 5, after V lost 4 bases and J lost 0 bases. The CDR3 loop reads CASSSKRGSSYNEQFF. The CDR3 region has the DNA TGTGCCAGCAGCTCCAAGCGGGGGAGCTCCTACAATGAGCAGTTCTTC.

V and J are TRBV9 and TRBJ1-5; no clear D gene. The CDR3 spans 12 residues. V was pared by 5 bases and J by 0 bases, with 3 bases between. The germline V gene encodes CDR1 SGDLS and CDR2 YYNGEE. CDR3 protein: CASSYSNQPQHF. The CDR3, as DNA: TGTGCCAGCAGTTATAGCAATCAGCCCCAGCATTTT.

The genes are TRBV29-1 and TRBJ2-7, with D perhaps matching TRBD2 (7 bases). Trimming took off 6 bases at V and 3 bases at J, with 15 bases between the two ends. The CDR3 loop spans 13 amino acids. Germline V gene sequence: CDR1 SQVTM, CDR2 ANQGSEA. CDR3: CSVSEGGNYEQYF. For the CDR3, the DNA is TGCAGCGTCAGCGAGGGGGGGAACTACGAGCAGTACTTC.

The chain is built from TRBV7-3 and TRBJ2-5; 12 nucleotides align to TRBD1. This CDR3 is 16 amino acids long. Germline assignment: CDR1 SGHTA and CDR2 FQGTGA. Trimming at V came to 4 bases and at J to 5 bases, leaving 8 bases not matched to a gene. The chain's CDR3 is CASSSGTGGDLETQYF. CDR3 nucleotide sequence: TGTGCCAGCAGCTCCGGGACAGGGGGCGATTTGGAGACCCAGTACTTC.

The rearrangement uses TRBV5-1 and TRBJ1-4, with D possibly matching TRBD1 (5 bases). The V end was cut by 2 bases, the J end by 8 bases, with 16 bases between. This CDR3 contains 15 residues. Germline CDR1 reads SGHRS; CDR2 reads YFSETQ. The CDR3 spells CASSLPDPQGEKLFF. Here the CDR3 DNA reads TGCGCCAGCAGCTTACCGGACCCTCAGGGAGAAAAACTGTTTTTT.

The chain couples TRBV19 to TRBJ2-5, with D perhaps matching TRBD2 (5 bases). CDR3 length: 15 residues. V was pared by 5 bases and J by 4 bases, with 17 bases between. In germline, CDR1 is LNHDA, CDR2 SQIVND (reference sequence). CDR3: CASSSPARAGETQYF. The DNA for the CDR3 is TGTGCCAGTAGTTCCCCCGCCCGGGCGGGAGAGACCCAGTACTTC.